These 23 T cell receptor beta chains were all obtained from the same sample, sequenced in a study of somatic mutations in cytotoxic T cells in rheumatoid arthritis. Using immunoSEQ multiplex PCR, the repertoire was profiled, and TCRdb retains in-frame clones only, with some absent. The sample yields more than 10,000 clones, 70% to 90% seen once. Sequencing used CD4+ T cells sorted from blood. These receptor sequences come from a woman between 18 and 29 years old with rheumatoid arthritis.

This chain connects TRBV9 to TRBJ1-3, with 9 nucleotides matching TRBD1. V shed 4 bases, J shed 0 bases, and the junction held 5 bases outside the gene matches. Germline assignment: CDR1 SGDLS and CDR2 YYNGEE. The CDR3 sequence is 16 residues long. The CDR3 sequence is CASSSGTGSSGNTIYF. Here the CDR3 DNA reads TGTGCCAGCAGCTCCGGGACAGGGAGCTCTGGAAACACCATATATTTT.

This clone came up a few times. The rearrangement uses TRBV5-1 and TRBJ2-5; 11 positions match TRBD1. V was clipped by 0 bases and J by 5 bases; unmatched bases: 9. There are 17 residues in the CDR3. Per germline, CDR1 SGHRS and CDR2 YFSETQ. CDR3 coding DNA: TGCGCCAGCAGCTTGGAGTGGGACAGGGGGTTTGGCGAGACCCAGTACTTC. Protein: CASSLEWDRGFGETQYF.

This chain joins TRBV5-1 and TRBJ2-5; 13 positions match TRBD2. This CDR3 contains 16 residues. The junction had 6 bases not matched to a gene; V was cut back by 2 bases and J by 5 bases. Germline V gene sequence: CDR1 SGHRS, CDR2 YFSETQ. CDR3 sequence reads: CASSLTSGGAGETQYF. CDR3 in DNA: TGCGCCAGCAGCTTAACTAGCGGGGGGGCCGGTGAGACCCAGTACTTC.

CDR3 loop: CASSYSGQGNSYEQYF. CDR3 DNA sequence: TGTGCCAGCAGTTATTCCGGACAGGGCAACTCCTACGAGCAGTACTTC. The rearrangement joins TRBV5-6 to TRBJ2-7, with 8 bases matching TRBD1. The CDR3 loop spans 16 amino acids. Germline loops: CDR1 SGHDT, CDR2 YYEEEE. Losses at the gene ends were 5 bases for V and 0 bases for J; bases not matched to a gene: 10.

The chain recombines TRBV7-6 with TRBJ2-5, with 9 bases fitting TRBD1. CDR3 length equals 18 residues. Germline trimming cut 4 bases from V and 2 bases from J; bases unmatched to any gene: 14. The germline gives CDR1 SGHVS, CDR2 FNYEAQ. CDR3 amino acids: CASSSRSWGQGVQETQYF. The CDR3 bases are TGTGCCAGCAGCTCAAGAAGCTGGGGACAGGGTGTACAAGAGACCCAGTACTTC. Using reference TRBV7-6 and TRBJ2-5 for the parts outside the CDR3, the full variable domain is GAGVSQSPRYKVTKRGQDVALRCDPISGHVSLYWYRQALGQGPEFLTYFNYEAQQDKSGLPNDRFSAERPEGSISTLTIQRTEQRDSAMYRCASSSRSWGQGVQETQYFGPGTRLLVL.

The chain employs TRBV7-9 and TRBJ2-5; 10 positions agree with TRBD1. The length of the CDR3 is 14 residues. In germline, CDR1 is SEHNR, CDR2 FQNEAQ (reference sequence). The ends lost 5 bases at V and 2 bases at J; junction bases unmatched: 2. CDR3 amino acids: CASSVDRGQETQYF. Written as DNA, the CDR3 is TGTGCCAGCAGCGTGGACAGGGGGCAAGAGACCCAGTACTTC. Full variable domain (outside the CDR3, taken from reference TRBV7-9 and TRBJ2-5): DTGVSQNPRHKITKRGQNVTFRCDPISEHNRLYWYRQTLGQGPEFLTYFQNEAQLEKSRLLSDRFSAERPKGSFSTLEIQRTEQGDSAMYLCASSVDRGQETQYFGPGTRLLVL.

This chain joins TRBV2 and TRBJ1-2; D is undetermined. The CDR3 runs 14 residues. The germline CDR1 and CDR2 sequences are SNHLY and FYNNEI. V was pared by 4 bases and J by 3 bases, with 12 bases between. The CDR3 spells CASSVLSGDYGYTF. CDR3 coding DNA: TGTGCCAGCAGTGTTCTTAGCGGGGACTATGGCTACACCTTC.

The chain couples TRBV6-1 to TRBJ2-1, with TRBD1 matching over 8 bases. Trimming took 2 bases from V and 6 from J; bases not matched to a gene: 6. The CDR3 contains 15 residues. Germline V gene sequence: CDR1 MNHNS, CDR2 SASEGT. CDR3 sequence (DNA): TGTGCCAGCAGTGAAATTGGACAGGGTCGCAATGAGCAGTTCTTC. Encoded protein: CASSEIGQGRNEQFF.

The V and J genes are TRBV9 and TRBJ2-2, with 7 bases aligning to TRBD2. The CDR3 consists of 16 residues. CDR1 SGDLS and CDR2 YYNGEE come from the germline V gene. V dropped 7 bases and J dropped 2; count of bases not matched to a gene: 11. The CDR3 is CASDERGVPNTGELFF. The CDR3 DNA is TGTGCCAGCGATGAACGGGGGGTCCCTAACACCGGGGAGCTGTTTTTT. The full variable domain, its missing parts supplied by reference TRBV9 and TRBJ2-2, is DSGVTQTPKHLITATGQRVTLRCSPRSGDLSVYWYQQSLDQGLQFLIQYYNGEERAKGNILERFSAQQFPDLHSELNLSSLELGDSALYFCASDERGVPNTGELFFGEGSRLTVL.

The chain is built from TRBV7-9 and TRBJ2-5, with 11 bases identical to TRBD2. The CDR3 is 15 amino acids. Trimming cost V 1 base and J 4 bases; bases outside gene matches: 2. Germline CDR1 is SEHNR and CDR2 is FQNEAQ (reference sequence). The CDR3, as DNA: TGTGCCAGCAGCTTAGGAGGACTAGCGGGAGAGACCCAGTACTTC. Its translation: CASSLGGLAGETQYF.

The V and J genes are TRBV30 and TRBJ1-3, with a tentative D call TRBD1 (5 bases). CDR1 is GTSNPN and CDR2 is SVGIG in the germline V gene (reference sequence). The CDR3 covers 14 residues. Between the trimmed V and J ends, which lost 5 bases and 0 bases, there was a span of 11 bases. The CDR3 loop reads CAWDRGTSGNTIYF. In DNA, the CDR3 is TGTGCCTGGGACCGGGGGACCTCTGGAAACACCATATATTTT.

The chain uses TRBV6-1 and TRBJ1-2, with D perhaps matching TRBD1 (6 bases). This CDR3 is 13 amino acids long. Germline values: CDR1 MNHNS, CDR2 SASEGT. Trimming pared 7 bases from V and 8 bases from J, leaving 17 bases between. The DNA of the CDR3 is TGTGCCAGCAACCCGACAGGCGGAACGGGCTACACCTTC. It codes for CASNPTGGTGYTF.

The V gene is TRBV2, the J gene TRBJ1-3; a possible D gene is TRBD1 (5 bases). This CDR3 contains 15 residues. V shed 3 bases and J shed 4 bases, with 13 bases lying between them. Per the germline V gene, CDR1 is SNHLY and CDR2 is FYNNEI. The CDR3 DNA follows: TGTGCCAGCAGTGAGACAGTCAGTCGAGGAAACACCATATATTTT. As protein: CASSETVSRGNTIYF.

The chain carries TRBV19 and TRBJ2-2; TRBD1 matches 10 bases. The CDR3 has 16 residues. Germline V gene data show CDR1 as LNHDA and CDR2 as SQIVND (reference sequence). The V and J ends lost 8 bases and 5 bases, in that order; junction bases with no gene match: 11. CDR3: CASSDPGQGITGELFF. The CDR3 nucleotides read TGTGCCAGTTCTGATCCGGGACAGGGGATTACCGGGGAGCTGTTTTTT.

The rearrangement uses TRBV5-1 and TRBJ2-3, with 11 bases identical to TRBD2. CDR1 is SGHRS and CDR2 is YFSETQ in the germline V gene. The V gene end was trimmed by 4 bases and the J gene end by 6 bases; junction bases not matched to a gene: 7. The CDR3 has 15 residues. The CDR3: CASSRLAGFQDTQYF. The CDR3 DNA follows: TGCGCCAGCAGCAGACTAGCGGGGTTCCAGGATACGCAGTATTTT.

The J gene is TRBJ1-1, the V gene TRBV7-2, with 11 positions matching TRBD1. The CDR3 has 15 amino acids. Losses at the gene ends were 2 bases for V and 3 bases for J; bases not matched to a gene: 2. The germline gives CDR1 SGHTA, CDR2 FQGNSA. CDR3: CASSLMGQGDTEAFF. CDR3 bases: TGTGCCAGCAGCTTAATGGGACAGGGGGACACTGAAGCTTTCTTT.

The chain recombines TRBV6-5 with TRBJ1-4; D remains ambiguous. V shed 5 bases and J shed 0 bases, with 10 bases lying between them. From germline, CDR1 is MNHEY and CDR2 SVGAGI. CDR3 length: 15 amino acids. As DNA, the CDR3 is TGTGCCAGCAGTCCTGTGGCCGCAACTAATGAAAAACTGTTTTTT. Translating gives CASSPVAATNEKLFF.

The V gene is TRBV28, the J gene TRBJ2-3; TRBD2 aligns across 15 bases. CDR1 is MDHEN, CDR2 SYDVKM, per germline. With 7 bases clipped from V and 5 bases from J, the junction kept 7 bases outside the gene matches. The CDR3 consists of 16 residues. The CDR3 reads CASIEGLAGGGDTQYF. In DNA, the CDR3 is TGTGCCAGCATCGAGGGACTAGCGGGGGGTGGAGATACGCAGTATTTT.

This clone showed up just once. This chain joins TRBV2 and TRBJ1-1; a possible D gene is TRBD1 (5 bases). The V end lost 10 bases, the J end lost 3 bases, and 18 bases lay between the germline ends. Looked up from germline, CDR1 is SNHLY and CDR2 is FYNNEI. This CDR3 contains 14 residues. CDR3 region: CATQREARDTEAFF. CDR3 sequence (DNA): TGTGCCACCCAAAGAGAAGCCAGGGACACTGAAGCTTTCTTT. Using reference TRBV2 and TRBJ1-1 for the parts outside the CDR3, the full variable domain is EPEVTQTPSHQVTQMGQEVILRCVPISNHLYFYWYRQILGQKVEFLVSFYNNEISEKSEIFDDQFSVERPDGSNFTLKIRSTKLEDSAMYFCATQREARDTEAFFGQGTRLTVV.

The gene calls are TRBV6-1 and TRBJ2-1; tentative D call: TRBD1 (5 bases). The V gene's germline CDR1 is MNHNS and CDR2 SASEGT. The CDR3 spans 13 residues. The V gene lost 2 bases and the J gene lost 8 bases, with 10 bases spanning the gap. CDR3 nucleotides: TGTGCCAGCAGTGAACCCCCCAGGGATGAGCAGTTCTTC. This translates into CASSEPPRDEQFF.

CDR3 sequence: CASSPEGRGLNSPLHF. The CDR3 DNA sequence: TGTGCCAGCAGCCCCGAGGGTAGGGGGCTTAATTCACCCCTCCACTTT. This rearrangement joins TRBV7-2 to TRBJ1-6, with 7 positions matching TRBD1. The CDR3 loop spans 16 amino acids. Germline loops: CDR1 SGHTA, CDR2 FQGNSA. The V gene end was trimmed by 5 bases and the J gene end by 6 bases; junction bases not matched to a gene: 10.

This rearrangement joins TRBV5-1 to TRBJ2-5, with D perhaps TRBD2 (5 bases). The CDR3 has 13 residues. The ends were cut back, 2 bases at V and 1 base at J, with 6 bases in the middle. Germline V gene sequence: CDR1 SGHRS, CDR2 YFSETQ. The CDR3 protein is CASSFGLQETQYF. Here the CDR3 DNA reads TGCGCCAGCAGCTTCGGACTCCAAGAGACCCAGTACTTC.

This clone has only one observation. This chain connects TRBV5-4 to TRBJ2-3; 8 nucleotides match TRBD2. The CDR3 is 16 residues long. Germline CDR1 SGHNT, CDR2 YYREEE (reference sequence). Trimming cost V 2 bases and J 4 bases; bases outside gene matches: 9. The CDR3 loop is CASSFTGGPSADTQYF. The CDR3, as DNA: TGTGCCAGCAGCTTTACGGGGGGGCCTTCGGCAGATACGCAGTATTTT.